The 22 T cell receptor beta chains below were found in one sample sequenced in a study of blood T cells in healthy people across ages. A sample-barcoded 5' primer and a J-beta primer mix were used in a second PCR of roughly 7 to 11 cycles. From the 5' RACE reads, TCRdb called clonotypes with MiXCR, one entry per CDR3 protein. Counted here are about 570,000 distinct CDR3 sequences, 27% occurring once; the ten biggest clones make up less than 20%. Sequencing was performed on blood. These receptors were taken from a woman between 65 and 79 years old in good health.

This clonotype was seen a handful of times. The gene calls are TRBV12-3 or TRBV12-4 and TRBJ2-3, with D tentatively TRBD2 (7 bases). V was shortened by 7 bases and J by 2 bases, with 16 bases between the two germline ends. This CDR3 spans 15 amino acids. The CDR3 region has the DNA TGTGCCAGCAACGACGCGGGGGCCCACACAGATACGCAGTATTTT. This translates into CASNDAGAHTDTQYF.

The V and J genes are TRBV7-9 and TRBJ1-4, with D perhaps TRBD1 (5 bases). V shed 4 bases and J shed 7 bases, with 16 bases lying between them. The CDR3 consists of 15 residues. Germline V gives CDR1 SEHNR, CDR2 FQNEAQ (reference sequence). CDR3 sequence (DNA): TGTGCCAGCAGCTCCCAGGGAAAGAGTAGTGAAAAACTGTTTTTT. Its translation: CASSSQGKSSEKLFF.

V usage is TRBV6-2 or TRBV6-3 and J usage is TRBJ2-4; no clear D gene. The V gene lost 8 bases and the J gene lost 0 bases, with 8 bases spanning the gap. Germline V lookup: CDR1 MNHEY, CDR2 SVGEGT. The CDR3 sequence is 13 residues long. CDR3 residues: CASGGVAKNIQYF. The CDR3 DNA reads TGTGCCAGCGGTGGAGTAGCCAAAAACATTCAGTACTTC.

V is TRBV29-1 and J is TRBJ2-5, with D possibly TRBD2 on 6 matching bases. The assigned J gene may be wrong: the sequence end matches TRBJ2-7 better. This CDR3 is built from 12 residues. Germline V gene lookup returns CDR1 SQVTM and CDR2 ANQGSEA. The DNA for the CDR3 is TGCAGCGTTGGGCGGGATTCCTACGAGCAGTACTTC. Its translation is CSVGRDSYEQYF.

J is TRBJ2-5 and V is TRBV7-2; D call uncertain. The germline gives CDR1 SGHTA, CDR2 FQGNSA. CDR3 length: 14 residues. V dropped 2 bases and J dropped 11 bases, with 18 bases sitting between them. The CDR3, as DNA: TGTGCCAGCAGCTTAAGTGTGTCGGTTTCGGAGCAGTACTTC. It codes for CASSLSVSVSEQYF.

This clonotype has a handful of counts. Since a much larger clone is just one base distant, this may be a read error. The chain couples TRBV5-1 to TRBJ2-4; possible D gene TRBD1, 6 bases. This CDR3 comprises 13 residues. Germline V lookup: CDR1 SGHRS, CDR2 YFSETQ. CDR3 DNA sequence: TGCGCCAACAGCTCCGGCCGAGGGGGCATTCAGTACTTC. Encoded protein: CANSSGRGGIQYF.

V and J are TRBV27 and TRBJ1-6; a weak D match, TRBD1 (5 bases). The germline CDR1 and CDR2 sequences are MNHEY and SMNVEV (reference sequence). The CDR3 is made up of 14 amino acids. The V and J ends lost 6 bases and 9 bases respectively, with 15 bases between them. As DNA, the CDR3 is TGTGCCAGCAGGATGGAGGGGATGGCTTCACCCCTCCACTTT. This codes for CASRMEGMASPLHF.

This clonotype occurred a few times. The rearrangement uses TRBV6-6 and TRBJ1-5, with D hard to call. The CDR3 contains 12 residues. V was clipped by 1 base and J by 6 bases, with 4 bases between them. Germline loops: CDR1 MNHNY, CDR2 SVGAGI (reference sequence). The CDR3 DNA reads TGTGCCAGCAGTTACTTTGGTCAGCCCCAGCATTTT. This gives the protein CASSYFGQPQHF.

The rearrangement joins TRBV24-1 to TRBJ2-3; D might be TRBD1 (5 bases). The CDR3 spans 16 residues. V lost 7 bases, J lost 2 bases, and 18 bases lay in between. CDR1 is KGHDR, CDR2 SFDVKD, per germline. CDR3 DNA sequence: TGTGCCACCAGCCAGGGTTTGGGTTCAAACACAGATACGCAGTATTTT. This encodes CATSQGLGSNTDTQYF.

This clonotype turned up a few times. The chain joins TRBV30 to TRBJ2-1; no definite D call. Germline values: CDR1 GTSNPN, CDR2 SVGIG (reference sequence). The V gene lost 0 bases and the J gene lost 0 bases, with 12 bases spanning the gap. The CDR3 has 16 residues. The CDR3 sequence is CAWSVLEASSYNEQFF. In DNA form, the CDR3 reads TGTGCCTGGAGTGTACTGGAAGCCAGCTCCTACAATGAGCAGTTCTTC.

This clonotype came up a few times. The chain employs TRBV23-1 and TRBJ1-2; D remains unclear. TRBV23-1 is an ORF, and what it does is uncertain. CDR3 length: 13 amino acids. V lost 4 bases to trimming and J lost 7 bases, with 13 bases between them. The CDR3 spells CASSRRGLRGYTF. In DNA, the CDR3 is TGCGCCAGCAGTCGTCGGGGATTGCGTGGCTACACCTTC.

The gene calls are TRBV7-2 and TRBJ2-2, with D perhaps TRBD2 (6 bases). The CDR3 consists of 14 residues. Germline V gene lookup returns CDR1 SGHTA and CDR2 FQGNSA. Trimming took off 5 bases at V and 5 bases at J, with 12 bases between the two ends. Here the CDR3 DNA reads TGTGCCAGCAGCCCCATCGGGGGAACCGGGGAGCTGTTTTTT. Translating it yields CASSPIGGTGELFF. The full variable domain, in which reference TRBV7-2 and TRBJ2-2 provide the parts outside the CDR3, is GAGVSQSPSNKVTEKGKDVELRCDPISGHTALYWYRQSLGQGLEFLIYFQGNSAPDKSGLPSDRFSAERTGGSVSTLTIQRTQQEDSAVYLCASSPIGGTGELFFGEGSRLTVL.

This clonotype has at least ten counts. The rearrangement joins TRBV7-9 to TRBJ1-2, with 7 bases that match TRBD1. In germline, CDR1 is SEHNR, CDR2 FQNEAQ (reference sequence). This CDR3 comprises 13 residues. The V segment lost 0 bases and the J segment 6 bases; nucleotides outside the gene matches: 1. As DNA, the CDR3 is TGTGCCAGCAGCTTAGCTCAGGGGGATGGCTACACCTTC. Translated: CASSLAQGDGYTF.

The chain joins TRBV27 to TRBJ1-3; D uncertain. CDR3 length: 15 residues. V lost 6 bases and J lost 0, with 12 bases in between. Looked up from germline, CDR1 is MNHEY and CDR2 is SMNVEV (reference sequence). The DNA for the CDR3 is TGTGCCAGCAGACCGACCGCCCGCTCTGGAAACACCATATATTTT. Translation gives CASRPTARSGNTIYF.

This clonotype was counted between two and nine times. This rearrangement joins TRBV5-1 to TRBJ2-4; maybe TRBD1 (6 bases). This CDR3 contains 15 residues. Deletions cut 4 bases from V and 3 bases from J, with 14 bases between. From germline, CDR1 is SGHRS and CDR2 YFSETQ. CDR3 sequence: CASSVTGTNKNIQYF. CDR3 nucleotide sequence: TGCGCCAGCAGCGTAACCGGGACAAACAAAAACATTCAGTACTTC.

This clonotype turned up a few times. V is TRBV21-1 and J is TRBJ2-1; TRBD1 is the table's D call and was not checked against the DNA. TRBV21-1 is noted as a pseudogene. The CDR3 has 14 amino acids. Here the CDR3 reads CASSMSRDRGEQFF. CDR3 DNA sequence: TGTGCCAGCAGCATGAGCCGGGACAGGGGCGAGCAGTTCTTC.

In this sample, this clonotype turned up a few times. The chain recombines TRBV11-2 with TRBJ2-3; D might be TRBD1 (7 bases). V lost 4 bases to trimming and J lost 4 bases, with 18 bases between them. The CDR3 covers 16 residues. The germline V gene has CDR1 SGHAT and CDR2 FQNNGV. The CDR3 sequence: CASSYPIRGAADTQYF. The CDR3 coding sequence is TGTGCCAGCAGCTATCCGATCAGGGGGGCGGCAGATACGCAGTATTTT.

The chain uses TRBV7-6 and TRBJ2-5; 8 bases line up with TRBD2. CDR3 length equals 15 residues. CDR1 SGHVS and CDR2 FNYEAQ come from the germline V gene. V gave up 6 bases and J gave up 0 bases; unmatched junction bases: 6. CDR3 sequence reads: CASRPSGGYQETQYF. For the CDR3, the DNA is TGTGCCAGCAGACCAAGCGGGGGCTACCAAGAGACCCAGTACTTC.

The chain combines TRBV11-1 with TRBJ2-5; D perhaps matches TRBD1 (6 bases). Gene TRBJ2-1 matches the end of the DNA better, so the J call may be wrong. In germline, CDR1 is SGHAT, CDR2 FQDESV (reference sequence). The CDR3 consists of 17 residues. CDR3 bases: TGTGCCAGCAGCGTAACGACAGGTCTTCGGCCTTTAAATGAGCAGTTCTTC. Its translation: CASSVTTGLRPLNEQFF.

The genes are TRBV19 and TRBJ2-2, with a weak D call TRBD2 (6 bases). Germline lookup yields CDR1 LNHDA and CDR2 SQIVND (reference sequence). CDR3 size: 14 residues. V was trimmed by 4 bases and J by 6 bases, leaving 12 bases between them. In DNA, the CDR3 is TGTGCCAGTAGTACCCGCGCGGGGCCCGGGGAGCTGTTTTTT. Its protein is CASSTRAGPGELFF. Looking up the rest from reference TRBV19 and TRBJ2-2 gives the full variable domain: DGGITQSPKYLFRKEGQNVTLSCEQNLNHDAMYWYRQDPGQGLRLIYYSQIVNDFQKGDIAEGYSVSREKKESFPLTVTSAQKNPTAFYLCASSTRAGPGELFFGEGSRLTVL.

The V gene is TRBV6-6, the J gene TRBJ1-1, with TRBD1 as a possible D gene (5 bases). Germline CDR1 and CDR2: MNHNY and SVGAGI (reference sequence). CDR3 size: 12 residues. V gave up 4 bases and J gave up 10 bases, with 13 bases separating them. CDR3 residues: CASSSTAGGAFF. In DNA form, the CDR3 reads TGTGCCAGCAGTTCGACAGCGGGCGGAGCTTTCTTT.

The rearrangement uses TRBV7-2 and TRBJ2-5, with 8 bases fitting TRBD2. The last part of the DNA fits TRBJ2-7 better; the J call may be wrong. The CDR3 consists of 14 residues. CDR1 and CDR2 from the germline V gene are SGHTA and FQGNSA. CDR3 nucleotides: TGTGCCAGCAGCCAGCTCCGGACTAGCACCGAGCAGTACTTC. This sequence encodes CASSQLRTSTEQYF.